This T cell receptor beta chain originates from a study of cytomegalovirus exposure and HLA in healthy donors. Study findings and constraints: Researchers catalogued 150 or so TCR beta chains as cytomegalovirus-associated. Analysis was performed later, and it showed HLA-associated TCR beta chains to be more clonally expanded than equally common others.

This clone was counted a single time. Its specificity is not known. The CDR3 sequence is 15 residues long. V dropped 4 bases and J dropped 2 bases, with 14 bases sitting between them. From germline, CDR1 is SEHNR and CDR2 FQNEAQ (reference sequence). Despite likely unrecorded immune exposures, the donors were nominally healthy at the time of sampling. The PCR employed 60 Vbeta primers together with 13 Jbeta primers. This table comes from immunoSEQ multiplex PCR, and its TCRdb copy is limited to in-frame clones, with some not included. The table lists 100,000 to 150,000 clones, 77% of them singletons. The chain uses TRBV7-9 and TRBJ1-2; D may be TRBD1 (6 bases). The receptor was derived from a woman aged 40 to 50 in good health and CMV-seropositive. The sample comprised PBMCs. The DNA of the CDR3 is TGTGCCAGCAGCTCGGGACAAGGGTGGAACTATGGCTACACCTTC. Protein sequence: CASSSGQGWNYGYTF.